This passage covers 24 T cell receptor beta chains from one sample sequenced in a study of cytomegalovirus exposure and HLA in healthy donors. The PCR used 60 Vbeta and 13 Jbeta primers. Sequencing used immunoSEQ multiplex PCR; TCRdb keeps in-frame clones, though not all of them. The sample's table shows 180,000 or so clones. The sample consisted of PBMCs. The receptors originated from a boy younger than 18 in good health and CMV-seronegative.

The CDR3 loop reads CASSRTGGDIQYF. DNA of the CDR3: TGTGCCAGCAGTCGGACAGGTGGGGACATTCAGTACTTC. This chain links TRBV7-8 with TRBJ2-4; 7 nucleotides match TRBD1. The germline CDR1 and CDR2 sequences are SGHVS and FQNEAQ. With V trimmed by 6 bases and J by 8 bases, 7 bases remained unmatched. The length of the CDR3 is 13 residues. The complete variable domain, with remaining parts taken from reference TRBV7-8 and TRBJ2-4, reads GAGVSQSPRYKVAKRGQDVALRCDPISGHVSLFWYQQALGQGPEFLTYFQNEAQLDKSGLPSDRFFAERPEGSVSTLKIQRTQQEDSAVYLCASSRTGGDIQYFGAGTRLSVL.

This chain connects TRBV2 to TRBJ2-3; the D is unclear. The CDR3 length is 14 residues. Germline CDR1 SNHLY, CDR2 FYNNEI. Deletions cut 5 bases from V and 2 bases from J, with 11 bases between. This chain's CDR3 is CASSTTTSTDTQYF. The CDR3 nucleotides are TGTGCCAGCAGTACAACGACATCCACAGATACGCAGTATTTT.

The CDR3 sequence: CASRRAVNYGYTF. The CDR3 DNA reads TGCGCCAGCAGGAGGGCAGTAAACTATGGCTACACCTTC. The V call is TRBV5-1, the J call TRBJ1-2; D gene ambiguous. This CDR3 is built from 13 residues. Trimming removed 5 bases at V and 2 bases at J, with 10 bases between. Germline V gene data show CDR1 as SGHRS and CDR2 as YFSETQ.

The rearrangement links TRBV7-6 to TRBJ2-1; 7 nucleotides align to TRBD2. With 3 bases clipped from V and 7 bases from J, the junction kept 6 bases outside the gene matches. The V gene's germline CDR1 is SGHVS and CDR2 FNYEAQ. The CDR3 runs to 14 residues. This CDR3 is CASSFPGGGNEQFF. As DNA, the CDR3 is TGTGCCAGCAGCTTCCCGGGAGGTGGGAATGAGCAGTTCTTC.

The genes are TRBV4-2 and TRBJ2-3; 10 bases agree with TRBD2. J lost 0 bases, V lost 3 bases, and 6 bases had no gene match. The CDR3 runs 17 residues. The germline CDR1 and CDR2 sequences are LGHNA and YNFKEQ. CDR3 nucleotide sequence: TGTGCCAGCAGCCAGGATACTAGCGGGGAAAGCACAGATACGCAGTATTTT. Amino acids: CASSQDTSGESTDTQYF.

This chain joins TRBV7-2 and TRBJ2-3; 8 bases are a match to TRBD1. V lost 4 bases, J lost 4 bases, and 7 bases stayed unmatched. The CDR3 totals 15 residues. Per germline, CDR1 SGHTA and CDR2 FQGNSA. As DNA, the CDR3 is TGTGCCAGCAGCTCACGACAGGGGTTGGCAGATACGCAGTATTTT. It translates to CASSSRQGLADTQYF.

The chain recombines TRBV28 with TRBJ2-1; possibly TRBD2 for D (5 bases). With 2 bases removed from V and 8 bases from J, the gap between germline ends came to 13 bases. CDR1 and CDR2 (germline): MDHEN, SYDVKM. There are 14 residues in the CDR3. Here the CDR3 reads CASSLTGNVHEQFF. Written as DNA, the CDR3 is TGTGCCAGCAGTTTAACCGGGAATGTCCATGAGCAGTTCTTC.

The chain couples TRBV4-2 to TRBJ1-2, with 10 bases fitting TRBD1. This CDR3 is built from 16 residues. Trimming cost V 5 bases and J 2 bases; bases outside gene matches: 8. Germline-derived CDR1 and CDR2 are LGHNA and YNFKEQ. The CDR3 region has the DNA TGTGCCAGCAGCTCAACCGGGACAGGGGAGAACTATGGCTACACCTTC. It yields the protein CASSSTGTGENYGYTF.

V gene TRBV4-1 combines with J gene TRBJ1-2; D is unresolved. Germline V gives CDR1 MGHRA, CDR2 YSYEKL. This CDR3 spans 15 amino acids. V was pared by 4 bases and J by 1 base, with 13 bases between. The CDR3 coding sequence is TGCGCCAGCAGCCCTCCTACAGCGGGTAACTATGGCTACACCTTC. As protein: CASSPPTAGNYGYTF.

Comment on this clone: The same CDR3 can be traced to other DNA sequences in this sample. The chain uses TRBV4-1 and TRBJ1-1; D remains ambiguous. The CDR3 covers 16 residues. The germline V gene has CDR1 MGHRA and CDR2 YSYEKL. V was trimmed by 0 bases and J by 5 bases, leaving 16 bases between them. The CDR3, as DNA: TGCGCCAGCAGCCAAGATGGAACAGCGGGAGGGACTGAAGCTTTCTTT. As protein: CASSQDGTAGGTEAFF.

The rearrangement uses TRBV15 and TRBJ2-4; the D gene is possibly TRBD2 (6 bases). Germline CDR1 LNHNV, CDR2 YYDKDF (reference sequence). The CDR3 sequence is 15 residues long. V was trimmed by 5 bases and J by 7 bases, leaving 18 bases between them. The CDR3 loop is CATSPKRLDWNIQYF. Here the CDR3 DNA reads TGTGCCACCAGCCCTAAACGACTAGACTGGAACATTCAGTACTTC. The full variable domain, in which reference TRBV15 and TRBJ2-4 provide the parts outside the CDR3, is DAMVIQNPRYQVTQFGKPVTLSCSQTLNHNVMYWYQQKSSQAPKLLFHYYDKDFNNEADTPDNFQSRRPNTSFCFLDIRSPGLGDTAMYLCATSPKRLDWNIQYFGAGTRLSVL.

The CDR3 sequence: CASSLAPGQIYEQYF. CDR3 DNA sequence: TGCGCCAGCAGCTTGGCCCCGGGACAGATTTACGAGCAGTACTTC. The J gene is TRBJ2-7, the V gene TRBV5-1; 7 bases are a match to TRBD1. Trimming took 0 bases from V and 4 from J; bases not matched to a gene: 7. This CDR3 spans 15 amino acids. Per germline, CDR1 SGHRS and CDR2 YFSETQ.

J is TRBJ1-2 and V is TRBV9, with D possibly matching TRBD1 (6 bases). This CDR3 contains 13 residues. The germline gives CDR1 SGDLS, CDR2 YYNGEE. V shed 3 bases and J shed 2 bases, with 8 bases lying between them. CDR3 in DNA: TGTGCCAGCAGCGGAGGACAGAACTATGGCTACACCTTC. This translates into CASSGGQNYGYTF.

This chain connects TRBV7-3 to TRBJ2-3; a weak D match, TRBD2 (6 bases). CDR3 size: 14 residues. Trimming removed 5 bases at V and 7 bases at J, with 16 bases between. Germline V CDR1 and CDR2: SGHTA, FQGTGA. CDR3 amino acids: CASSQDPSGYTQYF. As DNA, the CDR3 is TGTGCCAGCAGCCAGGACCCCAGCGGGTATACGCAGTATTTT.

This chain joins TRBV30 and TRBJ2-7; 11 nucleotides line up with TRBD1. Germline CDR1 is GTSNPN and CDR2 is SVGIG (reference sequence). The CDR3 is made up of 14 amino acids. With 3 bases clipped from V and 7 bases from J, the junction kept 8 bases outside the gene matches. The CDR3, as DNA: TGTGCCTGGAGGACCGGGACAGGGGGTTGGGAGCAGTACTTC. The encoded protein is CAWRTGTGGWEQYF.

The chain employs TRBV25-1 and TRBJ1-1, with D tentatively TRBD1 (6 bases). The CDR3 extends over 14 amino acids. Trimming pared 1 base from V and 10 bases from J, leaving 16 bases between. Germline-derived CDR1 and CDR2 are MGHDK and SYGVNS. The CDR3 region has the DNA TGTGCCAGCAGTGAATTGGGGGGGGCGCCCCCAGCTTTCTTT. Amino acids: CASSELGGAPPAFF.

This chain links TRBV5-4 with TRBJ1-1; 7 bases agree with TRBD1. After removal of 0 bases from V and 3 bases from J, the junction contained 14 bases not matched to a gene. The length of the CDR3 is 18 residues. The germline V gene has CDR1 SGHNT and CDR2 YYREEE (reference sequence). The DNA for the CDR3 is TGTGCCAGCAGCTTGGGGCCTGGAAAAACACAGGGGTACACTGAAGCTTTCTTT. As protein: CASSLGPGKTQGYTEAFF.

This chain connects TRBV7-9 to TRBJ1-5; tentative D call: TRBD1 (6 bases). The CDR3 is made up of 19 amino acids. Germline-derived CDR1 and CDR2 are SEHNR and FQNEAQ (reference sequence). Trimming removed 2 bases from V and 0 bases from J, with 20 bases in between. The CDR3 nucleotides read TGTGCCAGCAGCTTAATTTCAGGGGCGGGGGTCTATAGCAATCAGCCCCAGCATTTT. Encoded protein: CASSLISGAGVYSNQPQHF.

The chain carries TRBV5-1 and TRBJ1-6; the match to TRBD1 covers 9 bases. The CDR3 contains 16 residues. The trim removed 4 bases at V and 6 bases at J, leaving 8 bases unmatched. Looked up from germline, CDR1 is SGHRS and CDR2 is YFSETQ. CDR3 DNA: TGCGCCAGCAGCAAAGAAACAGGGGGCCGTAATTCACCCCTCCACTTT. Amino acids: CASSKETGGRNSPLHF.

The chain has TRBV9 and TRBJ1-4; the match to TRBD1 covers 7 bases. The CDR3 has 15 amino acids. After removal of 0 bases from V and 3 bases from J, the junction contained 2 bases not matched to a gene. CDR1 is SGDLS and CDR2 is YYNGEE in the germline V gene. The CDR3 DNA reads as TGTGCCAGCAGCGTAGCGACAGGGCCTAATGAAAAACTGTTTTTT. It is translated as CASSVATGPNEKLFF.

The CDR3 protein is CASGGQQPNYGYTF. The CDR3 DNA is TGCGCCAGCGGAGGACAGCAGCCTAACTATGGCTACACCTTC. The chain recombines TRBV5-1 with TRBJ1-2; the D gene is possibly TRBD1 (6 bases). Looked up from germline, CDR1 is SGHRS and CDR2 is YFSETQ. V was clipped by 7 bases and J by 0 bases, with 13 bases between them. CDR3 length equals 14 residues.

The chain uses TRBV7-2 and TRBJ2-5; TRBD2 matches 11 bases. The germline CDR1 and CDR2 sequences are SGHTA and FQGNSA. Trimming at V came to 5 bases and at J to 4 bases, leaving 12 bases not matched to a gene. CDR3 length: 17 residues. The CDR3 here is CASSLPLSGGARETQYF. For the CDR3, the DNA is TGTGCCAGCAGCCTCCCACTTAGCGGGGGGGCCCGAGAGACCCAGTACTTC. The whole variable domain, filled in from reference TRBV7-2 and TRBJ2-5, reads GAGVSQSPSNKVTEKGKDVELRCDPISGHTALYWYRQSLGQGLEFLIYFQGNSAPDKSGLPSDRFSAERTGGSVSTLTIQRTQQEDSAVYLCASSLPLSGGARETQYFGPGTRLLVL.

The V gene is TRBV4-1, the J gene TRBJ1-5; TRBD1 is a possible D gene (6 bases). The CDR3 sequence is 18 residues long. The germline gives CDR1 MGHRA, CDR2 YSYEKL. Trimming took 1 base from V and 2 from J, leaving 18 bases between them. CDR3 sequence reads: CASSQGLRAGVGNQPQHF. CDR3 sequence (DNA): TGCGCCAGCAGCCAAGGTTTACGGGCAGGGGTAGGCAATCAGCCCCAGCATTTT.

The chain links TRBV29-1 to TRBJ1-2, with no clear D. Trimming pared 1 base from V and 3 bases from J, leaving 9 bases between. Germline CDR1 and CDR2: SQVTM and ANQGSEA. The CDR3 contains 13 residues. CDR3 protein: CSVEVDLDYGYTF. Here the CDR3 DNA reads TGCAGCGTTGAAGTTGACTTGGACTATGGCTACACCTTC.